This TCR beta chain was recorded in a study of T-cell memory formation after mild COVID-19. Overall study context: Largely donor-specific sequence clusters came from two donors. Study results and caveats: Later expanders leaned CD4+, whereas day 15 to 85 contracting clones were balanced CD4/CD8. A second wave of clones peaked on day 37, and their SARS-CoV-2 specificity went unconfirmed. CM and EM subsets held most contracting CD4+ clones; EMRA held CD8+ ones.

A remark on this clonotype: The antigen is undetermined.

MiXCR was run by TCRdb on the 5' RACE reads, yielding one entry per CDR3 protein. The sample includes approximately 210,000 distinct CDR3 sequences, approximately 10% of them seen just once. V was clipped by 7 bases and J by 0 bases; unmatched bases: 10. Germline CDR1 reads DFQATT; CDR2 reads SNEGSKA (reference sequence). CDR3 length: 15 amino acids. Sequencing was carried out using PBMCs or a T cell subset sorted from them (not recorded which). The TCR originated in a man in his late teens or twenties who had mild COVID-19 (a few samples of this study predate the infection). Cell type and time point are not known. V and J are TRBV20-1 and TRBJ2-3; 7 bases match TRBD2. The CDR3 DNA is TGCAGTGTTGGGGAGCGCGGGGGTAGCACAGATACGCAGTATTTT. As protein: CSVGERGGSTDTQYF.